The 19 T cell receptor beta chains below all came from one sample that was sequenced in a study of T-cell memory formation after mild COVID-19. One entry per CDR3 protein results from TCRdb running MiXCR on the 5' RACE reads. The sample gives over 450,000 distinct CDR3 sequences, roughly 22% of which show up once; roughly an eighth is in the top ten. Material for sequencing was PBMCs or a T cell subset sorted from them (not recorded which). The receptors originated from an adult woman who had mild COVID-19 (a few samples of this study predate the infection). Cell type and time point are not known.

There are a few counts of this clonotype. V and J are TRBV19 and TRBJ2-1, with D maybe TRBD2 (6 bases). The V end lost 3 bases, the J end lost 6 bases, and 9 bases lay between the germline ends. The germline gives CDR1 LNHDA, CDR2 SQIVND (reference sequence). The CDR3 is 13 amino acids. The CDR3 nucleotides read TGTGCCAGTAGTATGGCGGGGACCAATGAGCAGTTCTTC. Protein: CASSMAGTNEQFF.

The gene calls are TRBV7-6 and TRBJ2-7; 8 nucleotides match TRBD2. From germline, CDR1 is SGHVS and CDR2 FNYEAQ. The CDR3 is 16 amino acids. The ends lost 5 bases at V and 1 base at J; junction bases unmatched: 10. CDR3 sequence: CASSQSTSGRSYEQYF. The CDR3 DNA sequence: TGTGCCAGCAGCCAATCTACTAGCGGCCGATCCTACGAGCAGTACTTC. Full variable domain (rest looked up from reference TRBV7-6 and TRBJ2-7): GAGVSQSPRYKVTKRGQDVALRCDPISGHVSLYWYRQALGQGPEFLTYFNYEAQQDKSGLPNDRFSAERPEGSISTLTIQRTEQRDSAMYRCASSQSTSGRSYEQYFGPGTRLTVT.

This chain uses TRBV4-3 with TRBJ2-1; 10 bases align to TRBD2. With 4 bases clipped from V and 6 bases from J, the junction kept 6 bases outside the gene matches. Looked up from germline, CDR1 is LGHNA and CDR2 is YSLEER. The CDR3 spans 15 residues. CDR3 residues: CASSPGTSAGNEQFF. The CDR3 DNA reads TGCGCCAGCAGCCCTGGGACTAGCGCTGGCAATGAGCAGTTCTTC.

This chain connects TRBV24-1 to TRBJ1-1, with D possibly TRBD1 on 5 matching bases. CDR3 length: 17 amino acids. Trimming cost V 6 bases and J 1 base, with 20 bases left between them. The germline gives CDR1 KGHDR, CDR2 SFDVKD. The CDR3 reads CATSMGGLGTSNTEAFF. In DNA form, the CDR3 reads TGTGCCACCAGTATGGGAGGTCTCGGGACTTCGAACACTGAAGCTTTCTTT.

The chain recombines TRBV5-1 with TRBJ1-2; TRBD1 matches at 8 bases. With 6 bases clipped from V and 8 bases from J, the junction kept 15 bases outside the gene matches. The CDR3 sequence is 15 residues long. The germline V gene has CDR1 SGHRS and CDR2 YFSETQ. The chain's CDR3 is CASNLNQGAPGGYTF. The CDR3 DNA reads TGCGCCAGCAACTTAAACCAGGGGGCGCCGGGAGGCTACACCTTC.

This clonotype showed up just a few times. The chain recombines TRBV29-1 with TRBJ2-5, with 8 bases lining up with TRBD1. This CDR3 spans 14 amino acids. J lost 2 bases, V lost 4 bases, and 6 bases had no gene match. Germline-derived CDR1 and CDR2 are SQVTM and ANQGSEA. The CDR3 nucleotides are TGCAGCGTTGGGAACAGGGGGACACAAGAGACCCAGTACTTC. This translates into CSVGNRGTQETQYF.

Ten or more counts support this clonotype. The V call is TRBV6-2 or TRBV6-3, the J call TRBJ2-7; D not certain. Trimming shortened V by 6 bases and J by 2 bases, and 5 bases separated the two germline ends. CDR1 and CDR2 from the germline V gene are MNHEY and SVGEGT. The CDR3 runs 11 residues. DNA of the CDR3: TGTGCCAGCAGGGCCGCCTACGAGCAGTACTTC. Encoded protein: CASRAAYEQYF.

V is TRBV12-3 or TRBV12-4 and J is TRBJ2-5, with a tentative D call TRBD2 (5 bases). V was trimmed by 8 bases and J by 5 bases, leaving 12 bases between them. The CDR3 length is 12 residues. Here the CDR3 DNA reads TGTGCCAGCCGGGAAGGCCGGGAGACCCAGTACTTC. Translation gives CASREGRETQYF.

V is TRBV4-1 and J is TRBJ1-2, with a weak D call TRBD1 (6 bases). This CDR3 has 13 residues. The V and J ends lost 1 base and 8 bases respectively, with 11 bases between them. Germline values: CDR1 MGHRA, CDR2 YSYEKL. CDR3 amino acids: CASSQGTVQGYTF. CDR3 in DNA: TGCGCCAGCAGCCAAGGGACAGTCCAGGGCTACACCTTC.

This clonotype was counted ten times or more. The chain employs TRBV7-9 and TRBJ2-7, with D unclear. Deletions cut 1 base from V and 7 bases from J, with 11 bases between. The germline V gene has CDR1 SEHNR and CDR2 FQNEAQ (reference sequence). This CDR3 is built from 13 residues. Here the CDR3 reads CASSLVAVGEQYF. The CDR3 bases are TGTGCCAGCAGCTTAGTGGCCGTCGGGGAGCAGTACTTC.

The rearrangement joins TRBV10-3 to TRBJ1-1, with 8 bases aligning to TRBD1. This CDR3 has 16 amino acids. V shed 0 bases, J shed 6 bases, and the junction held 9 bases outside the gene matches. Germline loops: CDR1 ENHRY, CDR2 SYGVKD. The CDR3 DNA is TGTGCCATCAGTGAGTCCCTTGGACAGGGCTCCGCTGAAGCTTTCTTT. It encodes CAISESLGQGSAEAFF.

Note on this clonotype: At one end the junction does not follow the germline gene, possibly because of a read error. V is TRBV2 and J is TRBJ1-2, with a possible D match to TRBD1 (6 bases). The germline V gene encodes CDR1 SNHLY and CDR2 FYNNEI. This CDR3 has 16 amino acids. CDR3 region: CASSATGTQVYYGYPF. CDR3 nucleotides: TGTGCCAGCAGTGCAACCGGGACACAAGTCTATTATGGCTACCCCTTC.

In this sample, this clonotype turned up a few times. V gene TRBV19 combines with J gene TRBJ1-5; TRBD1 matches 8 bases. The CDR3 loop spans 13 amino acids. J was trimmed by 7 bases and V by 6 bases; bases with no gene match: 5. Germline CDR1 reads LNHDA; CDR2 reads SQIVND (reference sequence). Here the CDR3 DNA reads TGTGCCAGTAGGGTACAGGGGGGACAGCCCCAGCATTTT. Amino acids: CASRVQGGQPQHF. The complete variable domain, with remaining parts taken from reference TRBV19 and TRBJ1-5, reads DGGITQSPKYLFRKEGQNVTLSCEQNLNHDAMYWYRQDPGQGLRLIYYSQIVNDFQKGDIAEGYSVSREKKESFPLTVTSAQKNPTAFYLCASRVQGGQPQHFGDGTRLSIL.

Only a few counts were recorded for this clonotype. CDR3 bases: TGTGCCAGCAGCTATAGGCTCGCCGCCGAGCAGTACTTC. This encodes CASSYRLAAEQYF. The chain links TRBV7-2 to TRBJ2-7; D unresolved. The CDR3 extends over 13 amino acids. Per germline, CDR1 SGHTA and CDR2 FQGNSA. Trimming cost V 4 bases and J 6 bases, with 13 bases left between them.

This clonotype was detected a few times. This chain uses TRBV29-1 with TRBJ1-2, with a weak D call TRBD1 (5 bases). The CDR3 loop spans 16 amino acids. The V gene lost 2 bases and the J gene lost 8 bases, with 24 bases spanning the gap. CDR1 SQVTM and CDR2 ANQGSEA come from the germline V gene. CDR3 DNA: TGCAGCGTTGAATCCGACAATGGGGTTGGGGGGAAAGGCTACACCTTC. Translation: CSVESDNGVGGKGYTF.

This clonotype has more than one count but fewer than ten. The rearrangement uses TRBV3-1 and TRBJ1-5, with D uncertain. V lost 0 bases to trimming and J lost 7 bases, with 4 bases between them. Germline CDR1 reads LGHDT; CDR2 reads YNNKEL (reference sequence). CDR3 size: 12 residues. The CDR3 coding sequence is TGTGCCAGCAGCCAAGATCAACAGCCCCAGCATTTT. This translates into CASSQDQQPQHF.

V and J are TRBV7-3 and TRBJ2-3, with a weak D call TRBD2 (6 bases). CDR3 size: 14 residues. Germline assignment: CDR1 SGHTA and CDR2 FQGTGA. V was cut by 5 bases and J by 3 bases, with 12 bases left in between. As DNA, the CDR3 is TGTGCCAGCAGCACGGGAGTCGGTACAGATACGCAGTATTTT. It is translated as CASSTGVGTDTQYF.

This clonotype was found many times. The chain combines TRBV6-6 with TRBJ2-6; TRBD2 aligns across 14 bases. The J segment lost 2 bases and the V segment lost 8 bases, leaving 11 bases of the junction unmatched. This CDR3 comprises 19 residues. Per the germline V gene, CDR1 is MNHNY and CDR2 is SVGAGI (reference sequence). CDR3 coding DNA: TGTGCCAGCGGGCCCACTGGACTAGCGGGGGGTCCTGGGGCCAACGTCCTGACTTTC. It yields the protein CASGPTGLAGGPGANVLTF.

The chain is built from TRBV12-3 or TRBV12-4 and TRBJ1-2; perhaps TRBD1 as D (5 bases). The CDR3 has 15 amino acids. Trimming shortened V by 5 bases and J by 8 bases, and 21 bases separated the two germline ends. The CDR3 here is CASSPWRAGRGGYTF. Written as DNA, the CDR3 is TGTGCCAGCAGTCCCTGGAGGGCAGGGAGGGGAGGCTACACCTTC.